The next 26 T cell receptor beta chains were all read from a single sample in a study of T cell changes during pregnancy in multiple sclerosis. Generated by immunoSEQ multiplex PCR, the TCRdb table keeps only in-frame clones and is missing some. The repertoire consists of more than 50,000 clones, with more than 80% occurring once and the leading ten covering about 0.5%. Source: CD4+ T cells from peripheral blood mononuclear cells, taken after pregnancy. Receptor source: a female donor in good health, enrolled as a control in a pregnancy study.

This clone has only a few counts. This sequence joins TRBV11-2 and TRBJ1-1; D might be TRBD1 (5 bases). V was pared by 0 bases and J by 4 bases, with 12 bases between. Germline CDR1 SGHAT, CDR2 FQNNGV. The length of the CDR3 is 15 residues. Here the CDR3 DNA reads TGTGCCAGCAGCTTAGATGTGGGGCAGGTCACTGAAGCTTTCTTT. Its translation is CASSLDVGQVTEAFF.

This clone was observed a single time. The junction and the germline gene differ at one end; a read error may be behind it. The DNA of the CDR3 is TGTGCTAGCAGCTTAAGCGGGGCGGGGGAAGATACGCAGTATTTT. Translation gives CASSLSGAGEDTQYF. The chain joins TRBV7-7 to TRBJ2-3; TRBD2 matches at 7 bases. This CDR3 is 15 amino acids long. The germline V gene encodes CDR1 SSHAT and CDR2 FNYEAQ (reference sequence).

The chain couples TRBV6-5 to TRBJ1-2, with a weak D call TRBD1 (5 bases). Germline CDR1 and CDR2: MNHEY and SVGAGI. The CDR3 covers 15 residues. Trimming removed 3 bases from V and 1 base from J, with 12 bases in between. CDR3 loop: CASSYSMTVNYGYTF. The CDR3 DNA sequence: TGTGCCAGCAGTTATTCAATGACAGTTAACTATGGCTACACCTTC.

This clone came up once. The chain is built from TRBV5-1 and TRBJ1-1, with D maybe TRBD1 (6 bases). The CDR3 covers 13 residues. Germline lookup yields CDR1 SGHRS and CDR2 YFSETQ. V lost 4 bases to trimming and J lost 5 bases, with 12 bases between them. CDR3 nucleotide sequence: TGCGCCAGCAGCATTACAGGGTTAACTGAAGCTTTCTTT. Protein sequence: CASSITGLTEAFF.

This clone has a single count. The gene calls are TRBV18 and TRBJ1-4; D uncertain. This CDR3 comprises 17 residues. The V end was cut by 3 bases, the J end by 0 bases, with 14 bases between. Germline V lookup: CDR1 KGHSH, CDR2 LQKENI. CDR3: CASSPSPQTATNEKLFF. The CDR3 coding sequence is TGTGCCAGCTCACCTTCCCCCCAGACTGCAACTAATGAAAAACTGTTTTTT.

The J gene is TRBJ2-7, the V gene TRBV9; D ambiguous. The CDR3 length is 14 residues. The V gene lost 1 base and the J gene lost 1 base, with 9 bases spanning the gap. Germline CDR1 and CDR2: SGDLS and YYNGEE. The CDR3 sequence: CASSVTDISYEQYF. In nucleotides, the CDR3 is TGTGCCAGCAGCGTAACAGACATTTCCTACGAGCAGTACTTC.

The CDR3 bases are TGTGCCAGCAGCTTTCTAGCGGGGCCCGGGAATGAGCAGTTCTTC. This sequence encodes CASSFLAGPGNEQFF. V and J are TRBV7-2 and TRBJ2-1; 9 positions match TRBD2. The ends lost 3 bases at V and 7 bases at J; junction bases unmatched: 7. The CDR3 runs 15 residues. Germline V gene lookup returns CDR1 SGHTA and CDR2 FQGNSA.

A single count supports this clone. This CDR3 is CASRPGGAGTGELFF. As DNA, the CDR3 is TGTGCCAGCCGTCCAGGGGGCGCGGGCACCGGGGAGCTGTTTTTT. The chain combines TRBV7-8 with TRBJ2-2, with 8 bases matching TRBD1. This CDR3 comprises 15 residues. V dropped 8 bases and J dropped 4; count of bases not matched to a gene: 9. The germline gives CDR1 SGHVS, CDR2 FQNEAQ.

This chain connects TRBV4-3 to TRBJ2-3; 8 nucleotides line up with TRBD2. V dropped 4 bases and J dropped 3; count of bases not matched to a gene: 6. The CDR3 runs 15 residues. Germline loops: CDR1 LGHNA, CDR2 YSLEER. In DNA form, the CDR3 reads TGCGCCAGCAGCCCTCGGGGGGGGGCAACAGATACGCAGTATTTT. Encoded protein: CASSPRGGATDTQYF.

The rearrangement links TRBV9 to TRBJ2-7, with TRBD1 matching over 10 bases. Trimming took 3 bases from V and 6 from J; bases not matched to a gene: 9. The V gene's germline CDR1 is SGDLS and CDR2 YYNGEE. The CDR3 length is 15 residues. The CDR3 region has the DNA TGTGCCAGCAGCGCCCGTACCGGGACAGGGGCCGAGCAGTACTTC. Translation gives CASSARTGTGAEQYF.

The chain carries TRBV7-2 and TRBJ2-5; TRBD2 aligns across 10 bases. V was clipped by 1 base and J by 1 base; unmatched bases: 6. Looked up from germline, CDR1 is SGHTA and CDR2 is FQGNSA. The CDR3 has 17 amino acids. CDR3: CASSLVGTSVFQETQYF. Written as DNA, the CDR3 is TGTGCCAGCAGCTTAGTGGGGACTAGCGTCTTCCAAGAGACCCAGTACTTC.

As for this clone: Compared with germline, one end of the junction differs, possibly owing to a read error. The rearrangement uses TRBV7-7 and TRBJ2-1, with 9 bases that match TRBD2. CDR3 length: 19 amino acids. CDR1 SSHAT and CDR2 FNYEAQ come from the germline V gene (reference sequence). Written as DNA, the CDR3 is TGTGCTAGCAGCTTTGAGCGGGGGGCTGAACCAAGGTCCTACAATGAGCAGTTCTTC. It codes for CASSFERGAEPRSYNEQFF.

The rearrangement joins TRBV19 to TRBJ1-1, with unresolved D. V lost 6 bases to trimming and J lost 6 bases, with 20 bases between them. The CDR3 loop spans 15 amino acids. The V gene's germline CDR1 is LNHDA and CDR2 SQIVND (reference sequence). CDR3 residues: CASSPFGREYPEAFF. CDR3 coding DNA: TGTGCCAGTAGCCCTTTTGGAAGGGAGTATCCTGAAGCTTTCTTT.

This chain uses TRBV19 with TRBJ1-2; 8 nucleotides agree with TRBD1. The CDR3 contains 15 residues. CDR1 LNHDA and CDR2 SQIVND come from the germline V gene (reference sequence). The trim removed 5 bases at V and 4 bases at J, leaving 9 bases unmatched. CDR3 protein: CASSPQGAPGYGYTF. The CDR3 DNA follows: TGTGCCAGTAGTCCTCAGGGGGCGCCGGGCTATGGCTACACCTTC. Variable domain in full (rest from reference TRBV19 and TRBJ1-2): DGGITQSPKYLFRKEGQNVTLSCEQNLNHDAMYWYRQDPGQGLRLIYYSQIVNDFQKGDIAEGYSVSREKKESFPLTVTSAQKNPTAFYLCASSPQGAPGYGYTFGSGTRLTVV.

In DNA, the CDR3 is TGTGCCAGCAGCGGGGGACAGCCGAATCAGCCCCAGCATTTT. It translates to CASSGGQPNQPQHF. The chain employs TRBV6-6 and TRBJ1-5; 7 nucleotides agree with TRBD1. The J segment lost 4 bases and the V segment lost 6 bases, leaving 6 bases of the junction unmatched. The CDR3 sequence is 14 residues long. The germline V gene encodes CDR1 MNHNY and CDR2 SVGAGI (reference sequence).

DNA of the CDR3: TGTGCCAGCAGCTTGACCGGGACTAGCACAGATACGCAGTATTTT. It is translated as CASSLTGTSTDTQYF. The chain carries TRBV7-2 and TRBJ2-3, with D perhaps matching TRBD2 (6 bases). Germline V gene data show CDR1 as SGHTA and CDR2 as FQGNSA. This CDR3 spans 15 amino acids. With 3 bases removed from V and 0 bases from J, the gap between germline ends came to 10 bases.

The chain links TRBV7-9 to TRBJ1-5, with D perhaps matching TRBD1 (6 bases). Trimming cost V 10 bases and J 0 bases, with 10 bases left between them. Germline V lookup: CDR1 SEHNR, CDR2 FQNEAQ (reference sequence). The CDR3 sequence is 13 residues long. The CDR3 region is CAITGNSNQPQHF. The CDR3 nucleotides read TGTGCCATCACAGGGAATAGCAATCAGCCCCAGCATTTT.

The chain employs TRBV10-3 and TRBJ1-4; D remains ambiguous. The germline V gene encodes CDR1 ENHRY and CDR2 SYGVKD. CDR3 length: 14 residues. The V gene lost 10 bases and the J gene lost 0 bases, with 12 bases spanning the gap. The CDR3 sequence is CATQAYATNEKLFF. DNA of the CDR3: TGTGCCACTCAGGCTTATGCAACTAATGAAAAACTGTTTTTT.

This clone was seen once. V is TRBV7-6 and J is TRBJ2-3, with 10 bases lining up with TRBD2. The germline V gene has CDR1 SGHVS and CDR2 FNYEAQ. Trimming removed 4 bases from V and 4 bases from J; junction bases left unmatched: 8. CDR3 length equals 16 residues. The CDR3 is CASSWEAGGLADTQYF. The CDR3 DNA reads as TGTGCCAGCAGCTGGGAAGCGGGGGGGCTGGCAGATACGCAGTATTTT.

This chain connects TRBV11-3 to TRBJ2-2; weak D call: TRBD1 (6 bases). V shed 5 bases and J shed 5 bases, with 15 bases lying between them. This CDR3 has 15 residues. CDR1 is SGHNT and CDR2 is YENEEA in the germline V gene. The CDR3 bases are TGTGCCAGCAGCCTGGGACACTTGGGGACCGGGGAGCTGTTTTTT. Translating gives CASSLGHLGTGELFF.

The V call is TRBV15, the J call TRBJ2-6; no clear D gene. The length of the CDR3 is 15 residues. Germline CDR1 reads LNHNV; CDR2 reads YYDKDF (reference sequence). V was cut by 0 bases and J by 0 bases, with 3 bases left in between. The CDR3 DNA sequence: TGTGCCACCAGCAGAGACTTCTCTGGGGCCAACGTCCTGACTTTC. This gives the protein CATSRDFSGANVLTF.

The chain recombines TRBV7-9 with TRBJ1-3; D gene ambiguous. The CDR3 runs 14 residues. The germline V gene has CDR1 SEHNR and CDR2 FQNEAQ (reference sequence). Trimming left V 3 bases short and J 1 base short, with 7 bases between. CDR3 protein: CASSLRGSGNTIYF. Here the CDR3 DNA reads TGTGCCAGCAGCTTGCGAGGATCTGGAAACACCATATATTTT.

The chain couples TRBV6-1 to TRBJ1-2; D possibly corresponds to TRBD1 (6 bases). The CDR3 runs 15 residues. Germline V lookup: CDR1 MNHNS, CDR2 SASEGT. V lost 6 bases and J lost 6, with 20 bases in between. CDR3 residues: CASRWTVTVEDGYTF. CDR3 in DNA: TGTGCCAGCAGATGGACAGTAACGGTAGAGGATGGCTACACCTTC.

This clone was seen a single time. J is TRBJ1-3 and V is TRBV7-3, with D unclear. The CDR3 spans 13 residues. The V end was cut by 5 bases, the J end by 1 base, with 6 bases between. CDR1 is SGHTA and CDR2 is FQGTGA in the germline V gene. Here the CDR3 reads CASSPRSGNTIYF. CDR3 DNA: TGTGCCAGCAGCCCGAGGTCTGGAAACACCATATATTTT.

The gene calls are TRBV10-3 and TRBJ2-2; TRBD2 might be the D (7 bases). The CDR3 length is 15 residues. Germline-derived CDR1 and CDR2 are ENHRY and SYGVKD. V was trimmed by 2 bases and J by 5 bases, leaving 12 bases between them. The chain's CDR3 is CAISERGAPTGELFF. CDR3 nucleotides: TGTGCCATCAGTGAGCGGGGGGCCCCAACCGGGGAGCTGTTTTTT.

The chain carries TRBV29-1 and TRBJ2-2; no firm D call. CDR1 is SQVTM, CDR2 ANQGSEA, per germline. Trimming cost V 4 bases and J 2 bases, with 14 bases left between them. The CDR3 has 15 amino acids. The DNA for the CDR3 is TGCAGCGTTGTGGCTCTGGCAGAAAACACCGGGGAGCTGTTTTTT. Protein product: CSVVALAENTGELFF.